Sequencing of this T cell receptor (beta chain) was carried out in a study of cytomegalovirus exposure and HLA in healthy donors. The germline V gene has CDR1 SGHVS and CDR2 FNYEAQ. The CDR3 runs to 15 residues. V lost 8 bases and J 1 base, leaving 14 bases between the germline ends. Using immunoSEQ multiplex PCR, the repertoire was profiled, and TCRdb retains in-frame clones only, with some absent. The data contain about 100,000 clones, approximately 94% of them singletons. Overall study results and limits: Investigators reported 150 to 200 TCR beta chains as tied to cytomegalovirus.

Notes on this clone: Its target is not known.

The V and J genes are TRBV7-6 and TRBJ1-4; D is perhaps TRBD1 (5 bases). Sequenced: PBMCs. The sequence was collected from a young woman in good health and CMV-seronegative. The CDR3 DNA follows: TGTGCCAGCCGACAGAAACCGCTAACTAATGAAAAACTGTTTTTT. Its protein product is CASRQKPLTNEKLFF.